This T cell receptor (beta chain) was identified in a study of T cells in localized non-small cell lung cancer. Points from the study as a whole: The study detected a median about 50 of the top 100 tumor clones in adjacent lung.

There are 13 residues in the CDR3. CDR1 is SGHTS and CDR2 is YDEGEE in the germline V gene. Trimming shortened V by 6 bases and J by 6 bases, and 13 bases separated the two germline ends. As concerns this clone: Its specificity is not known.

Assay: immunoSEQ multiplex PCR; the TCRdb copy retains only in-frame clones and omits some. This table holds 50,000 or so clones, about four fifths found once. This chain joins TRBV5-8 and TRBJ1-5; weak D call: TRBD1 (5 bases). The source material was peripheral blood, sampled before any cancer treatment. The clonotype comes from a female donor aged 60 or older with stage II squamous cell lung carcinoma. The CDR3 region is CASTTGGVQPQHF. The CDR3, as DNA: TGTGCCAGCACCACGGGGGGGGTTCAGCCCCAGCATTTT.